Each of the 16 T cell receptor beta chains below was sequenced from the same sample in a study of cytomegalovirus exposure and HLA in healthy donors. A multiplex PCR was run with 60 Vbeta primers and 13 Jbeta primers. Method: immunoSEQ multiplex PCR; TCRdb's copy keeps in-frame clones and lacks some. The data contain about 140,000 clones, over 70% of them seen just once; the ten biggest clones take up roughly 4.5%. What was sequenced was PBMCs. The source is a man between 40 and 49 years old in good health and CMV-seronegative.

The chain is built from TRBV6-5 and TRBJ2-3, with D possibly being TRBD2 (6 bases). The CDR3 totals 15 residues. With 1 base removed from V and 2 bases from J, the gap between germline ends came to 10 bases. The germline CDR1 and CDR2 sequences are MNHEY and SVGAGI. The CDR3 nucleotides are TGTGCCAGCAGTTACTTAGGGACTTACACAGATACGCAGTATTTT. It encodes CASSYLGTYTDTQYF.

V gene TRBV7-3 combines with J gene TRBJ2-3; 7 bases fit TRBD1. This CDR3 is built from 16 residues. V shed 2 bases and J 2 bases; nucleotides not matched to a gene: 7. Germline CDR1 SGHTA, CDR2 FQGTGA. As DNA, the CDR3 is TGTGCCAGCAGCTTACTGGGGACAGTTCTCACAGATACGCAGTATTTT. Translated: CASSLLGTVLTDTQYF.

DNA for the CDR3: TGTGCCAGCAGCTTAGACGGGACAGGGTACCTCGAGCAGTACTTC. Its protein is CASSLDGTGYLEQYF. The V call is TRBV11-2, the J call TRBJ2-7; TRBD1 matches 9 bases. CDR3 size: 15 residues. J gave up 6 bases and V 0 bases, and 6 bases lay outside the gene matches. Germline CDR1 is SGHAT and CDR2 is FQNNGV.

The V gene is TRBV28, the J gene TRBJ2-5; D might be TRBD2 (5 bases). The DNA matches TRBJ2-7 better at its end, which makes the J call doubtful. This CDR3 has 12 amino acids. Germline CDR1 MDHEN, CDR2 SYDVKM. The CDR3 spells CATGSGSYEQYF. The CDR3 coding sequence is TGTGCCACGGGGTCAGGCTCCTACGAGCAGTACTTC.

This rearrangement joins TRBV4-1 to TRBJ1-1; D call uncertain. The CDR3 covers 11 residues. Trimming took off 4 bases at V and 8 bases at J, with 8 bases between the two ends. From germline, CDR1 is MGHRA and CDR2 YSYEKL. The CDR3 here is CASSLSREAFF. For the CDR3, the DNA is TGCGCCAGCAGCCTTTCGCGAGAAGCTTTCTTT.

CDR3 sequence reads: CASSSSREEQYF. In nucleotides, the CDR3 is TGTGCCAGCAGCTCGTCGCGGGAAGAGCAGTACTTC. The chain is built from TRBV11-2 and TRBJ2-7; TRBD2 is a possible D gene (6 bases). The CDR3 is made up of 12 amino acids. V was clipped by 4 bases and J by 7 bases, with 11 bases between them. The germline V gene encodes CDR1 SGHAT and CDR2 FQNNGV.

The gene calls are TRBV28 and TRBJ1-5; D not resolved. V was cut by 6 bases and J by 5 bases, with 14 bases left in between. The V gene's germline CDR1 is MDHEN and CDR2 SYDVKM. The CDR3 totals 14 residues. CDR3 loop: CASSDGSKDQPQHF. CDR3 DNA: TGTGCCAGCAGCGACGGGTCGAAAGATCAGCCCCAGCATTTT.

The V call is TRBV6-1, the J call TRBJ2-7; possibly TRBD1 for D (6 bases). CDR3 length: 15 amino acids. Trimming took 3 bases from V and 4 from J, leaving 16 bases between them. CDR1 and CDR2 from the germline V gene are MNHNS and SASEGT. The CDR3 region has the DNA TGTGCCAGCAGTGATGAGAGACAGGCCTTATACGAGCAGTACTTC. This gives the protein CASSDERQALYEQYF.

This chain connects TRBV27 to TRBJ1-1, with TRBD1 matching 8 bases. This CDR3 contains 16 residues. The trim removed 2 bases at V and 1 base at J, leaving 6 bases unmatched. Germline V gives CDR1 MNHEY, CDR2 SMNVEV (reference sequence). CDR3 nucleotides: TGTGCCAGCAGTTTAGGGGGAACAGGGGGGAACACTGAAGCTTTCTTT. Its protein product is CASSLGGTGGNTEAFF.

The rearrangement uses TRBV30 and TRBJ1-5; a possible D gene is TRBD1 (6 bases). From germline, CDR1 is GTSNPN and CDR2 SVGIG (reference sequence). The CDR3 extends over 14 amino acids. V lost 3 bases to trimming and J lost 1 base, with 10 bases between them. The CDR3 DNA is TGTGCCTGGAGAGGCAGGGGAAGCAATCAGCCCCAGCATTTT. This codes for CAWRGRGSNQPQHF.

This clone was seen a few times. The V and J genes are TRBV6-5 and TRBJ1-1, with TRBD1 matching over 8 bases. Germline values: CDR1 MNHEY, CDR2 SVGAGI. With V trimmed by 7 bases and J by 2 bases, 6 bases remained unmatched. The CDR3 runs to 14 residues. This chain's CDR3 is CASNRQGINTEAFF. The CDR3 region has the DNA TGTGCCAGCAATCGACAGGGGATTAACACTGAAGCTTTCTTT.

The gene calls are TRBV4-1 and TRBJ2-7; 9 bases match TRBD2. The V segment lost 1 base and the J segment 3 bases; nucleotides outside the gene matches: 7. The CDR3 totals 16 residues. From germline, CDR1 is MGHRA and CDR2 YSYEKL. CDR3 sequence: CASSQVITSGFYEQYF. For the CDR3, the DNA is TGCGCCAGCAGCCAAGTCATCACTAGCGGGTTCTACGAGCAGTACTTC.

This clone occurred once. The gene calls are TRBV14 and TRBJ2-3; 11 bases are shared with TRBD2. Per germline, CDR1 SGHDN and CDR2 FVKESK. The V and J ends lost 4 bases and 14 bases, in that order; junction bases with no gene match: 5. This CDR3 is 12 amino acids long. The CDR3: CASSPASGGTYF. CDR3 nucleotides: TGTGCCAGCAGCCCCGCTAGCGGGGGGACGTATTTT. Combining the CDR3 with reference TRBV14 and TRBJ2-3 gives the whole variable domain EAGVTQFPSHSVIEKGQTVTLRCDPISGHDNLYWYRRVMGKEIKFLLHFVKESKQDESGMPNNRFLAERTGGTYSTLKVQPAELEDSGVYFCASSPASGGTYFGPGTRLTVL.

The chain employs TRBV4-3 and TRBJ1-6; D is perhaps TRBD1 (6 bases). CDR1 and CDR2 (germline): LGHNA, YSLEER. Between the trimmed V and J ends, which lost 4 bases and 4 bases, there was a span of 11 bases. The CDR3 loop spans 15 amino acids. CDR3 sequence reads: CASSRTRGYNSPLHF. CDR3 nucleotides: TGCGCCAGCAGCCGCACCAGGGGTTATAATTCACCCCTCCACTTT.

J is TRBJ2-7 and V is TRBV7-8; D is undetermined. Trimming took off 1 base at V and 2 bases at J, with 9 bases between the two ends. CDR1 is SGHVS, CDR2 FQNEAQ, per germline. CDR3 length: 14 residues. CDR3 in DNA: TGTGCCAGCAGCTTAGGTAGCTCCACCTACGAGCAGTACTTC. This gives the protein CASSLGSSTYEQYF.

This clone came up once. The J gene is TRBJ1-2, the V gene TRBV11-1, with TRBD1 identical over 7 bases. Germline trimming cut 1 base from V and 6 bases from J; bases unmatched to any gene: 2. Germline values: CDR1 SGHAT, CDR2 FQDESV (reference sequence). The CDR3 contains 13 residues. The CDR3 DNA reads TGTGCCAGCAGCTTAGAGGGGACAGATGGCTACACCTTC. This sequence encodes CASSLEGTDGYTF. The whole variable domain, remainder taken from reference TRBV11-1 and TRBJ1-2, is EAEVAQSPRYKITEKSQAVAFWCDPISGHATLYWYRQILGQGPELLVQFQDESVVDDSQLPKDRFSAERLKGVDSTLKIQPAELGDSAMYLCASSLEGTDGYTFGSGTRLTVV.